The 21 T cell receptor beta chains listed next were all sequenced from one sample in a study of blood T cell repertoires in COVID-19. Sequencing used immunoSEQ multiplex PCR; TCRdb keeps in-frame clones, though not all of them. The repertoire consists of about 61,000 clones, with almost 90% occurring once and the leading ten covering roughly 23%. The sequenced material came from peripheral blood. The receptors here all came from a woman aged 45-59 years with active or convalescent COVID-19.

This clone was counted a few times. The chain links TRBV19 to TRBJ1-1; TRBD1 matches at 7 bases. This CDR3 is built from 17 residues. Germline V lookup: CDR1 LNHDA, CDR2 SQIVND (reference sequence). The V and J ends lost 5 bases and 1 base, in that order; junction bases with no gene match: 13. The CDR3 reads CASSQETGRRGNTEAFF. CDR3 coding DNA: TGTGCCAGTAGTCAAGAGACAGGGCGAAGGGGGAACACTGAAGCTTTCTTT.

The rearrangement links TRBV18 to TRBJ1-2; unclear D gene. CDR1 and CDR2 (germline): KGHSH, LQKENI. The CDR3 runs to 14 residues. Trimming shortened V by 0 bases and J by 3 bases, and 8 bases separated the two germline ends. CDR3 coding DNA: TGTGCCAGCTCACCACCAGAGGGTGACTATGGCTACACCTTC. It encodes CASSPPEGDYGYTF.

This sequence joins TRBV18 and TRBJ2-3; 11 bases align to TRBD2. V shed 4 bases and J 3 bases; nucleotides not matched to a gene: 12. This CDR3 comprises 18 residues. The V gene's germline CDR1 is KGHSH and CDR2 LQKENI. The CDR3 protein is CASSRFSGRAGATDTQYF. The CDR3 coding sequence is TGTGCCAGCTCACGATTTAGCGGGAGGGCCGGTGCGACAGATACGCAGTATTTT.

The CDR3: CASSLRAEGTYEQYF. Written as DNA, the CDR3 is TGCGCCAGCAGCTTGAGAGCGGAAGGCACCTACGAGCAGTACTTC. V usage is TRBV5-1 and J usage is TRBJ2-7; D perhaps matches TRBD2 (5 bases). With 1 base removed from V and 2 bases from J, the gap between germline ends came to 13 bases. The CDR3 contains 15 residues. Germline lookup yields CDR1 SGHRS and CDR2 YFSETQ.

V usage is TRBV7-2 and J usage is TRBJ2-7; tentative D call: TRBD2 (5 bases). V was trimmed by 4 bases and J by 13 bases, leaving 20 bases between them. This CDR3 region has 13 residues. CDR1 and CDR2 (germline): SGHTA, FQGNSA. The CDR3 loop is CASSWTETSVSYF. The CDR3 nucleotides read TGTGCCAGCAGCTGGACTGAGACCTCGGTCTCCTACTTC.

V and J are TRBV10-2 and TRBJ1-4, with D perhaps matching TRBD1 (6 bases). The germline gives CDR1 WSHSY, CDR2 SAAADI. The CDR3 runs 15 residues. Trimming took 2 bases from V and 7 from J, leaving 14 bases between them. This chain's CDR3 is CASSESPGAGEKLFF. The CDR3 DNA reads TGCGCCAGCAGTGAGAGCCCAGGGGCTGGTGAAAAACTGTTTTTT.

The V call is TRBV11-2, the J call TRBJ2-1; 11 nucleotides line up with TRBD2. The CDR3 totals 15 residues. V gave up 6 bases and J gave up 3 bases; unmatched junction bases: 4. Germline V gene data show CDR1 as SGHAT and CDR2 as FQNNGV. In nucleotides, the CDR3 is TGTGCCAGCAGAATAGCGGGAGGGGGCTACAATGAGCAGTTCTTC. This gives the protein CASRIAGGGYNEQFF.

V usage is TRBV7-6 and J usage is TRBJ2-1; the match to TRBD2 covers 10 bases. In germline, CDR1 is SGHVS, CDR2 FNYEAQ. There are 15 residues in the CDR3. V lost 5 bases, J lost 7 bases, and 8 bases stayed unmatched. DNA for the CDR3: TGTGCCAGCAGCCCGTGGACTAGCGGATATAATGAGCAGTTCTTC. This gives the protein CASSPWTSGYNEQFF.

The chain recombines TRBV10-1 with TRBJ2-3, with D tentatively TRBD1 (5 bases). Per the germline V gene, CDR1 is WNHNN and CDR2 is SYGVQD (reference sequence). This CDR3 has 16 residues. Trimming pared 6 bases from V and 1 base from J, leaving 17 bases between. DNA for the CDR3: TGCGCCAGCAGCTTGGACATCGGAGCCGGCACAGATACGCAGTATTTT. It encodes CASSLDIGAGTDTQYF.

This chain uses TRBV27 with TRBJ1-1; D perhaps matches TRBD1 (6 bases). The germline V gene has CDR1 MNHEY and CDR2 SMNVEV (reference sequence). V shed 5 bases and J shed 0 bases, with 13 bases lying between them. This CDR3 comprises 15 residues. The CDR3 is CASSPRDRLNTEAFF. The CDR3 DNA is TGTGCCAGCAGTCCAAGAGACAGGTTGAACACTGAAGCTTTCTTT.

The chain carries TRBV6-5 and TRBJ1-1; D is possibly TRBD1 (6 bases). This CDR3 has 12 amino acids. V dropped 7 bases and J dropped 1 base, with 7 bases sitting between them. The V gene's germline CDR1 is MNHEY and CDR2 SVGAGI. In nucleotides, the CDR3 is TGTGCCAGCACAGGGGCGAACACTGAAGCTTTCTTT. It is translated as CASTGANTEAFF.

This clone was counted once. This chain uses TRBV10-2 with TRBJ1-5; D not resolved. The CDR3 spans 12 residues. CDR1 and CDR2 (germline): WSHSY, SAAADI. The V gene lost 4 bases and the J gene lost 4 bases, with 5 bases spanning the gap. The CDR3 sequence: CASSARNQPQHF. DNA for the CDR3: TGCGCCAGCAGTGCTAGAAATCAGCCCCAGCATTTT.

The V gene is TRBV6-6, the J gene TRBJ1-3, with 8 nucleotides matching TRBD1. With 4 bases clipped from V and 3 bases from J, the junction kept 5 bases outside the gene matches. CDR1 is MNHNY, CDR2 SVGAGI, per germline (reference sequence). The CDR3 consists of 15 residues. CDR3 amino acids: CASSSRRGLGNTIYF. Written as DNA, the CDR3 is TGTGCCAGCAGTTCTCGCAGGGGGCTTGGAAACACCATATATTTT.

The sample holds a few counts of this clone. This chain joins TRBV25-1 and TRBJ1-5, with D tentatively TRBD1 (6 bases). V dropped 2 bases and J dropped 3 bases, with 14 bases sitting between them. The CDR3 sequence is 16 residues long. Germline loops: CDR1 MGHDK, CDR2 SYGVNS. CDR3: CASSESGRGDNQPQHF. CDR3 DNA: TGTGCCAGCAGTGAAAGTGGCAGGGGCGACAATCAGCCCCAGCATTTT.

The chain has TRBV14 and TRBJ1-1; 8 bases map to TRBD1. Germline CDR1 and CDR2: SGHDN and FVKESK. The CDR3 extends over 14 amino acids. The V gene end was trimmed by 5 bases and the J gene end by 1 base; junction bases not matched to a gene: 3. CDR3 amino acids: CASSYGQGNTEAFF. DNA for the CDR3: TGTGCCAGCAGCTACGGACAGGGGAACACTGAAGCTTTCTTT.

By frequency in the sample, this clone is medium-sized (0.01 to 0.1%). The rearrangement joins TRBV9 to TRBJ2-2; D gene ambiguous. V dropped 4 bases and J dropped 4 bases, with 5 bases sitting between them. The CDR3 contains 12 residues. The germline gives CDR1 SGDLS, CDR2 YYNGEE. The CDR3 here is CASSPGTGELFF. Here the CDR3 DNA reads TGTGCCAGCAGCCCCGGCACCGGGGAGCTGTTTTTT. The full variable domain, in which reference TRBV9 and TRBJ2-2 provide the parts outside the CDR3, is DSGVTQTPKHLITATGQRVTLRCSPRSGDLSVYWYQQSLDQGLQFLIQYYNGEERAKGNILERFSAQQFPDLHSELNLSSLELGDSALYFCASSPGTGELFFGEGSRLTVL.

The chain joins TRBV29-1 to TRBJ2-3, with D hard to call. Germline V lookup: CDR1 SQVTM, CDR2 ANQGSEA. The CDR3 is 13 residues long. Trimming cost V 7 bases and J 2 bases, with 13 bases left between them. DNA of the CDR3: TGCAGCGGGAAGCGACGACCCACAGATACGCAGTATTTT. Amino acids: CSGKRRPTDTQYF.

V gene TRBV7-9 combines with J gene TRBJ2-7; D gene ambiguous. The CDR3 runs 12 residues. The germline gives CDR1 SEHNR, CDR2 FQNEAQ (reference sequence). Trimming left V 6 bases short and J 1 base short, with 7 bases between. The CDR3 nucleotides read TGTGCCAGCAGTTTAACTTCCTACGAGCAGTACTTC. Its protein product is CASSLTSYEQYF.

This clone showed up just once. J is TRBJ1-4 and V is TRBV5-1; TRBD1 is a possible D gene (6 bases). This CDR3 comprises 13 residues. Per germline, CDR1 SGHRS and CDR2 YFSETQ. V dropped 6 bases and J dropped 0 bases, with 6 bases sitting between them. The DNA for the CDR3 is TGCGCCAGCAAGGGGGCAACTAATGAAAAACTGTTTTTT. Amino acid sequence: CASKGATNEKLFF.

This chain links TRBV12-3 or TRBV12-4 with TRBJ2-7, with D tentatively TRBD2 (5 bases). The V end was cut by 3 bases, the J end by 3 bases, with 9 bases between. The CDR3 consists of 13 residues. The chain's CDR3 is CASSFRGIYEQYF. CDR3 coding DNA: TGTGCCAGCAGTTTCCGGGGAATCTACGAGCAGTACTTC.

CDR3 DNA: TGTGCCAGCAGCCAAAGTACGAGCGGAGCAACCTACGAGCAGTACTTC. It specifies CASSQSTSGATYEQYF. This chain uses TRBV4-2 with TRBJ2-7; possible D gene TRBD2, 5 bases. V was trimmed by 2 bases and J by 2 bases, leaving 16 bases between them. This CDR3 spans 16 amino acids. Germline CDR1 LGHNA, CDR2 YNFKEQ.